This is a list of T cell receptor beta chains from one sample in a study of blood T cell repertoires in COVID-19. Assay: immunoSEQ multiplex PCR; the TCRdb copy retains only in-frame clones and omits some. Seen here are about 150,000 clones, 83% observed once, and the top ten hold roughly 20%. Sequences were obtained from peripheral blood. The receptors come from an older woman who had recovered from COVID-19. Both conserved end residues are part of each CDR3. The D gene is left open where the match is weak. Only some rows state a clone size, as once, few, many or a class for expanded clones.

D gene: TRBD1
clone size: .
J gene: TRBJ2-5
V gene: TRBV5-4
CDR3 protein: CASSRDRGQETQYF
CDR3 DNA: TGTGCCAGCAGCAGGGACAGGGGACAAGAGACCCAGTACTTC

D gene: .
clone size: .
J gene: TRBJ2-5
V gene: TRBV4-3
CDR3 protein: CASSQVVTAGGEETQYF
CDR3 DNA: TGCGCCAGCAGCCAAGTAGTAACGGCGGGTGGAGAAGAGACCCAGTACTTC

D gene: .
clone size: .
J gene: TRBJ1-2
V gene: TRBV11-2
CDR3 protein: CASSLDLGRINNYGYTF
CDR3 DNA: TGTGCCAGCAGCTTAGATTTGGGCAGGATCAACAACTATGGCTACACCTTC

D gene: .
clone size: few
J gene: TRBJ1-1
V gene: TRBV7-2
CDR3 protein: CASSLAIGGTEAFF
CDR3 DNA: TGTGCCAGCAGCTTAGCGATCGGGGGCACTGAAGCTTTCTTT

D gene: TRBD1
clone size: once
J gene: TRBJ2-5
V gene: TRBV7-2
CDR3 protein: CATAGGRETQYF
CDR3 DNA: TGTGCCACCGCAGGGGGTCGAGAGACCCAGTACTTC

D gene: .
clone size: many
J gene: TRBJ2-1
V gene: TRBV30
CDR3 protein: CAWSVGTNSYNEQFF
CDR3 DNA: TGTGCCTGGAGTGTGGGGACAAACTCCTACAATGAGCAGTTCTTC

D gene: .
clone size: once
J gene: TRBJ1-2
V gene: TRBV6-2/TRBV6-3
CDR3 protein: CASSDPHPRRYGYTF
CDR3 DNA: TGTGCCAGCAGTGACCCCCATCCCCGGCGGTATGGCTACACCTTC

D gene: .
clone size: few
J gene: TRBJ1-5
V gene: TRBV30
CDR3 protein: CAWERRGGNSNQPQHF
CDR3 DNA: TGTGCCTGGGAGCGAAGGGGGGGCAATAGCAATCAGCCCCAGCATTTT

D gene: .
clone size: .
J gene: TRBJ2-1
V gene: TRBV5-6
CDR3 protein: CASSFDRISYNEQFF
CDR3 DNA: TGTGCCAGCAGCTTCGACAGGATATCCTACAATGAGCAGTTCTTC

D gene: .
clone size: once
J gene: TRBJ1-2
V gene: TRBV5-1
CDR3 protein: CASSPSSNYGYTF
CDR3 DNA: TGCGCCAGCAGCCCGTCCTCTAACTATGGCTACACCTTC

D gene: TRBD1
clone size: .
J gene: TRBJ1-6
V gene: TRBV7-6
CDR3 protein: CASSRDSGHSPLHF
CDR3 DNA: TGTGCCAGCAGCAGGGACAGCGGGCATTCACCCCTCCACTTT

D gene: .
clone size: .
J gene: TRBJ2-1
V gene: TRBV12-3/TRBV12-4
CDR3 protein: CASSFGGEQFF
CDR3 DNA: TGTGCCAGCAGTTTCGGAGGGGAGCAGTTCTTC

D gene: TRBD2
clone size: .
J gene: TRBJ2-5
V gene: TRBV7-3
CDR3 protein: CASSLPGGETQYF
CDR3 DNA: TGTGCCAGCAGCTTACCGGGAGGAGAGACCCAGTACTTC

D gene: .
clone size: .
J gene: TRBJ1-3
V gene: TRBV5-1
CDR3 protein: CASSPGRDYSGNTIYF
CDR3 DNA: TGCGCCAGCAGCCCCGGCAGGGACTACTCTGGAAACACCATATATTTT

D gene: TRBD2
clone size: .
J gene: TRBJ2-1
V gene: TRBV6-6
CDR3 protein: CASSRGVGGEQFF
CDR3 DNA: TGTGCCAGCAGTCGGGGGGTGGGGGGTGAGCAGTTCTTC

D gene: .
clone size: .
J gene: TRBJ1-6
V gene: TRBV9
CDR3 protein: CASSVAGGEGYNSPLHF
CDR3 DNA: TGTGCCAGCAGCGTAGCTGGGGGGGAGGGGTATAATTCACCCCTCCACTTT

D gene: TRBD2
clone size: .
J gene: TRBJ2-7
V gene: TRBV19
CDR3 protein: CASSIEASGRAGSLDEQYF
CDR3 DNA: TGTGCCAGTAGTATAGAGGCTAGCGGGAGGGCCGGGTCTCTCGACGAGCAGTACTTC

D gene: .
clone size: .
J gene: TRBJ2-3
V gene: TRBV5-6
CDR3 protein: CASSLSGAQYF
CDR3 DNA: TGTGCCAGCAGCTTGTCGGGTGCGCAGTATTTT

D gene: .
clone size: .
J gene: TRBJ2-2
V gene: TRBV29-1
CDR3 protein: CSFRGRGELFF
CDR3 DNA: TGCAGCTTTCGGGGGAGGGGGGAGCTGTTTTTT

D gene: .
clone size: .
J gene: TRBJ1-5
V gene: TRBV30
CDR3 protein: CAWRGGRNQPQHF
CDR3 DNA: TGTGCCTGGAGGGGGGGGCGCAATCAGCCCCAGCATTTT

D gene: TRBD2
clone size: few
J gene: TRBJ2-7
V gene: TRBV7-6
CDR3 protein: CASSLAQTLAGVGYEQYF
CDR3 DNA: TGTGCCAGCAGCTTAGCGCAGACCCTAGCGGGAGTGGGGTACGAGCAGTACTTC

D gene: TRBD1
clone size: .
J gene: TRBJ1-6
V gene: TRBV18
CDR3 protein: CASSPPGAGGSYNSPLHF
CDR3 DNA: TGTGCCAGCTCACCACCGGGCGCAGGGGGCTCCTATAATTCACCCCTCCACTTT

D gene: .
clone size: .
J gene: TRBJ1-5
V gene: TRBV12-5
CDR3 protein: CATRYSNQPQHF
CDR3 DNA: TGTGCCACCCGGTATAGCAATCAGCCCCAGCATTTT

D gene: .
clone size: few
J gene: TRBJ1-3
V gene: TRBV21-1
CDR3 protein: CASSTVDSSSGNTIYF
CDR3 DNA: TGTGCCAGCAGCACCGTGGACAGCAGCTCTGGAAACACCATATATTTT

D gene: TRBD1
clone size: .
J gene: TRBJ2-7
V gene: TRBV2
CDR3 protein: CASSEEGVTGGSYEQYF
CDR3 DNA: TGTGCCAGCAGTGAAGAAGGGGTGACAGGGGGCTCCTACGAGCAGTACTTC

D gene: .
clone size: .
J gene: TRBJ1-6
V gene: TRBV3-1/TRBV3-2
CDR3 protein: CASSQVVGGTNSPLHF
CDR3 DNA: TGTGCCAGCAGCCAAGTAGTAGGGGGAACTAATTCACCCCTCCACTTT

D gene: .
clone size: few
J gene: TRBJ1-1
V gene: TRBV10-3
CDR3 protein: CAIRDFKGAFF
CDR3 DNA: TGTGCCATCAGGGACTTCAAGGGAGCTTTCTTT

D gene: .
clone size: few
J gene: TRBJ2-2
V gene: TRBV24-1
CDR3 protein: CATSDPRRGAGELFF
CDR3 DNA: TGTGCCACCAGTGATCCCCGACGCGGGGCCGGGGAGCTGTTTTTT

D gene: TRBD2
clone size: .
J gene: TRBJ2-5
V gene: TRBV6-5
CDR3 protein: CASRRGETQYF
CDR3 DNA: TGTGCCAGCAGGCGGGGGGAGACCCAGTACTTC

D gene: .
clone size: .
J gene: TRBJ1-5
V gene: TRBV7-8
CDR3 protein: CASSQTGYNQPQHF
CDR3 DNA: TGTGCCAGCAGCCAGACAGGATACAATCAGCCCCAGCATTTT

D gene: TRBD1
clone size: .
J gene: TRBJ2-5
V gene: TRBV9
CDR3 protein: CASSVGYRGETQYF
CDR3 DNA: TGTGCCAGCAGCGTAGGTTACAGGGGGGAGACCCAGTACTTC

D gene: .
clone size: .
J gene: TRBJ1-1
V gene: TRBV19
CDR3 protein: CASSIFRENTEAFF
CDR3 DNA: TGTGCCAGTAGTATCTTCAGGGAGAACACTGAAGCTTTCTTT

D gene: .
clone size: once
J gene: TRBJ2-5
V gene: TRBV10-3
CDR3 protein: CAIRGGGGSQETQYF
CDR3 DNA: TGTGCCATCAGGGGGGGCGGGGGATCACAAGAGACCCAGTACTTC

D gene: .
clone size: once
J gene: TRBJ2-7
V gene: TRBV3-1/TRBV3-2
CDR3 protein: CASSQGSVSYEQYF
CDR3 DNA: TGTGCCAGCAGCCAAGGGTCAGTATCCTACGAGCAGTACTTC

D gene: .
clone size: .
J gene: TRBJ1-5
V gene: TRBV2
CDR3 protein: CASSGLGRANQPQHF
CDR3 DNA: TGTGCCAGCAGTGGTTTGGGCAGGGCCAATCAGCCCCAGCATTTT

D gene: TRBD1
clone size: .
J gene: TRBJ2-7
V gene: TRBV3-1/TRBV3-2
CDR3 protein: CASSQDRAGGGEQYF
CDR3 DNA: TGTGCCAGCAGCCAAGATCGGGCAGGGGGCGGCGAGCAGTACTTC

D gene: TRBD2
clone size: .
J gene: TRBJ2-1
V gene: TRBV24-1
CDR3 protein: CATSATLAPNEQFF
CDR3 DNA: TGTGCCACCAGTGCCACACTAGCGCCCAATGAGCAGTTCTTC

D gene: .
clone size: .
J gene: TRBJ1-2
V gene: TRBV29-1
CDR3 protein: CSVSMNYGYTF
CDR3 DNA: TGCAGCGTTTCAATGAACTATGGCTACACCTTC

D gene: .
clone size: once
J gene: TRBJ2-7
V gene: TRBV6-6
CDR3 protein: CASSYWAGSGYEQYF
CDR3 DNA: TGTGCCAGCAGTTACTGGGCAGGGTCAGGCTACGAGCAGTACTTC

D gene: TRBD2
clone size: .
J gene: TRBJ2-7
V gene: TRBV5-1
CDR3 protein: CASKRPPSGTFYEQYF
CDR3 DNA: TGCGCCAGCAAGCGGCCCCCTAGCGGGACCTTCTACGAGCAGTACTTC

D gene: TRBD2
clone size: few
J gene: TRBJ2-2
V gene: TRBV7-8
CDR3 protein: CANGGGPGELFF
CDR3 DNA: TGTGCCAACGGGGGGGGCCCCGGGGAGCTGTTTTTT

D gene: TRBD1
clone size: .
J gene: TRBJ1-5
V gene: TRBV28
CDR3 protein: CASRPPQGVDSNQPQHF
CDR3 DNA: TGTGCCAGCCGGCCCCCCCAGGGGGTGGATAGCAATCAGCCCCAGCATTTT

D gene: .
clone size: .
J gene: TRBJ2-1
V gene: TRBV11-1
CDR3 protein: CASSPISYNEQFF
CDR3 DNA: TGTGCCAGCAGCCCTATAAGCTACAATGAGCAGTTCTTC

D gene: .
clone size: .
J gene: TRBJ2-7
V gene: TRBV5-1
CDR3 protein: CASSLSGLRSEQYF
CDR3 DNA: TGCGCCAGCAGCTTGTCCGGACTACGGAGCGAGCAGTACTTC

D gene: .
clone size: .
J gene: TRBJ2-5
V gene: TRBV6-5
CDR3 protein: CASSSTDRKETQYF
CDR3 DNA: TGTGCCAGCAGTTCCACGGACAGAAAAGAGACCCAGTACTTC

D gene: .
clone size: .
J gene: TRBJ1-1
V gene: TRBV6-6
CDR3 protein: CASSYGHTEAFF
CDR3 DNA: TGTGCCAGCAGTTACGGGCACACTGAAGCTTTCTTT

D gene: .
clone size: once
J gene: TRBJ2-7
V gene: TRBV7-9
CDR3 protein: CASQGRERYEQYF
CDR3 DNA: TGTGCCTCCCAGGGGCGGGAGAGATACGAGCAGTACTTC

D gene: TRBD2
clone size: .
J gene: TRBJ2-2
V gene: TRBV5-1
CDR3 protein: CASSDPGTSGRWTGELFF
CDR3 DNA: TGCGCCAGCAGCGACCCCGGGACTAGCGGGAGGTGGACCGGGGAGCTGTTTTTT

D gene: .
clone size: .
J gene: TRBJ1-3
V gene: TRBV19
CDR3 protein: CASSTDARGAGNTIYF
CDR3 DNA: TGTGCCAGTAGTACCGACGCCCGGGGGGCTGGAAACACCATATATTTT

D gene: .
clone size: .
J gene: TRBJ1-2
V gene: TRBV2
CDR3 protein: CASSGLGYGYTF
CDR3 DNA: TGTGCCAGCAGTGGCCTAGGCTATGGCTACACCTTC

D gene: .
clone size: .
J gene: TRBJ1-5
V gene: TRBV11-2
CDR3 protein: CASSLEGSGHQPQHF
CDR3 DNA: TGTGCCAGCAGCCTCGAGGGAAGTGGCCATCAGCCCCAGCATTTT

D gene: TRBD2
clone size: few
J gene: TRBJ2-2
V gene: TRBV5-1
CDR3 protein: CASSVGTSGGTTGELFF
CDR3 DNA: TGCGCCAGCAGCGTCGGGACTAGCGGGGGGACCACCGGGGAGCTGTTTTTT

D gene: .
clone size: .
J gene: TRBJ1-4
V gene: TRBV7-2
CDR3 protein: CASSFATGNEKLFF
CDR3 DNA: TGTGCCAGCAGCTTCGCTACAGGGAATGAAAAACTGTTTTTT

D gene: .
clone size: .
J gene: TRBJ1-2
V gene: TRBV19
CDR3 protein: CASSMALADGRYTF
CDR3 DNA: TGTGCCAGTAGTATGGCTCTAGCCGACGGACGCTACACCTTC

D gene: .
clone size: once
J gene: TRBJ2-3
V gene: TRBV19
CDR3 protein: CASRKTARTDTQYF
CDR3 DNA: TGTGCCAGTAGAAAAACAGCTCGCACAGATACGCAGTATTTT

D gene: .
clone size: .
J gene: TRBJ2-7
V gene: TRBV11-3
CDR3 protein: CASSPSPYEQYF
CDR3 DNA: TGTGCCAGCAGCCCATCCCCCTACGAGCAGTACTTC

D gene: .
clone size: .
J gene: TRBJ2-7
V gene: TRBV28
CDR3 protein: CATTTAYEQYF
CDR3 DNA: TGTGCCACCACCACAGCCTACGAGCAGTACTTC

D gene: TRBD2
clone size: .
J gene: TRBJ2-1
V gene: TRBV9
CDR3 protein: CASSRTSGSDEQFF
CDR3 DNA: TGTGCCAGCAGCCGGACTAGCGGGAGCGATGAGCAGTTCTTC

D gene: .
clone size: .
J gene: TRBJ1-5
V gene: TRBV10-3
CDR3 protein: CAISEWPRGSNQPQHF
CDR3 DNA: TGTGCCATCAGTGAGTGGCCGCGGGGGAGCAATCAGCCCCAGCATTTT